The sequence of this T cell receptor (beta chain) was determined in a study of blood T cell repertoires in COVID-19. In this sample, this clone turned up many times. The CDR3 is 15 residues long. The germline CDR1 and CDR2 sequences are MNHEY and SMNVEV (reference sequence). Trimming removed 6 bases from V and 1 base from J; junction bases left unmatched: 4. The assay was immunoSEQ multiplex PCR, and TCRdb's table has in-frame clones only and misses some. The sample carries around 140,000 clones, approximately 80% recorded once. The chain is built from TRBV27 and TRBJ2-2, with TRBD1 identical over 8 bases. The TCR sequence derives from a human donor in a cohort sampled during active COVID-19. Sequencing was carried out using peripheral blood. The CDR3 sequence is CASRLGTGNTGELFF. CDR3 bases: TGTGCCAGCAGACTCGGGACAGGGAACACCGGGGAGCTGTTTTTT.